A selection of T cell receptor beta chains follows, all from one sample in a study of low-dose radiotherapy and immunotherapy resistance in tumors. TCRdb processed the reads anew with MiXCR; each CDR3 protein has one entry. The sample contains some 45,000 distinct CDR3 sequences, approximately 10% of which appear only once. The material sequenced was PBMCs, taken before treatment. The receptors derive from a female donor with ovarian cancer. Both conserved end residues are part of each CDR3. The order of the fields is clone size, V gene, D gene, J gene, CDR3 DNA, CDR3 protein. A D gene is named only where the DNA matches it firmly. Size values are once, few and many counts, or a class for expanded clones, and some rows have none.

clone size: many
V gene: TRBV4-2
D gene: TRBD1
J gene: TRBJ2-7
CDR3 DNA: TGTGCCAGCAGCCATGGTGGACAGGGGGCCTACGAGCAGTACTTC
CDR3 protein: CASSHGGQGAYEQYF

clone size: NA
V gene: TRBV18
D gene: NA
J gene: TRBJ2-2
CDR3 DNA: TGTGCCAGCTCACCGGCACCGAATGGGGAGCTGTTTTTT
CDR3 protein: CASSPAPNGELFF

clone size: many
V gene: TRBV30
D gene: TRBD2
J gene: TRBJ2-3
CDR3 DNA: TGTGCCTGGAGTCCGGGCTCGGGGGGTGGCACAGATACGCAGTATTTT
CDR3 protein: CAWSPGSGGGTDTQYF

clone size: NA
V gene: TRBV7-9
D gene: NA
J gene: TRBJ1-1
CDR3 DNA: TGTGCCAGCAGCTTAGAGGGAGTTACTGAAGCTTTCTTT
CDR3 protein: CASSLEGVTEAFF

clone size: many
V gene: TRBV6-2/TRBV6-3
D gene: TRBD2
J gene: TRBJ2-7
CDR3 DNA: TGTGCCAGCAGTTCCCCGAGCGGGAGGAACTCCTACGAGCAGTACTTC
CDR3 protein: CASSSPSGRNSYEQYF

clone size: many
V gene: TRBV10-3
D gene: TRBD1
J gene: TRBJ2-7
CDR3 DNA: TGTGCCATCAGTGAGCAGACAGGGATTGTAAACGAGCAGTACTTC
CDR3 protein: CAISEQTGIVNEQYF

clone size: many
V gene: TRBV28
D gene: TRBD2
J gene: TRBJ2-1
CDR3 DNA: TGTGCCAGCAGCCCTCTATTGAGCGGGAGGGGTAATGAGCAGTTCTTC
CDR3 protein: CASSPLLSGRGNEQFF

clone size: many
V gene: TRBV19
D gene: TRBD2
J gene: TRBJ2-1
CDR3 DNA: TGTGCCAGTAGCCCGGGACTAGCGGCCTACAATGAGCAGTTCTTC
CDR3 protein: CASSPGLAAYNEQFF

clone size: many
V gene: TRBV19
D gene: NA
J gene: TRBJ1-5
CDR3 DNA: TGTGCCAGTTGGACGGGAAATCAGCCCCAGCATTTT
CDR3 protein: CASWTGNQPQHF

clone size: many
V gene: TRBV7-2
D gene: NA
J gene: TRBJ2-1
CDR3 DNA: TGTGCCAGCAGCTTAGCGTGGAGCTCCTACAATGAGCAGTTCTTC
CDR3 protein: CASSLAWSSYNEQFF

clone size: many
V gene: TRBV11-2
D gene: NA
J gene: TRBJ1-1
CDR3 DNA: TGTGCCAGCAGGTGGCCGGACACTGAAGCTTTCTTT
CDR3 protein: CASRWPDTEAFF

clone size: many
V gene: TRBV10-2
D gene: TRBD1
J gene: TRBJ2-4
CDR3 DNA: TGCGCCAGCAGTGGGCAGGGGACAGGGACCGAAATTCAGTACTTC
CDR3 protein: CASSGQGTGTEIQYF

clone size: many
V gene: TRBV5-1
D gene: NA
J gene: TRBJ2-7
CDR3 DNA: TGCGCCAGCAGCTATACCCCCGGGGACGAGGGGGGGGAGCAGTACTTC
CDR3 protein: CASSYTPGDEGGEQYF

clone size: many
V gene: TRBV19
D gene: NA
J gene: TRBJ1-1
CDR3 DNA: TGTGCCAGTGATTGGAACGGTGAAGCTTTCTTT
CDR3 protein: CASDWNGEAFF

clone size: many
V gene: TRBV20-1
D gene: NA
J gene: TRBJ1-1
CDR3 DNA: TGCAGTGCTAGAGATGAGGGGTACAGAGAAGCTTTCTTT
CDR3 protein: CSARDEGYREAFF

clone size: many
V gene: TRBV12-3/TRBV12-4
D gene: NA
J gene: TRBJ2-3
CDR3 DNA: TGTGCCAGCAATATAATACGGGGGAGCACAGATACGCAGTATTTT
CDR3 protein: CASNIIRGSTDTQYF

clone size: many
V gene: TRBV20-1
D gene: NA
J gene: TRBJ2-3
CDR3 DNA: TGCAGTGTTGAGCACCGACCAGATACGCAGTATTTT
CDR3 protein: CSVEHRPDTQYF

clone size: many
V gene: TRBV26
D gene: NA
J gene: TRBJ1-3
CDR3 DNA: TGTGCCAGCAGCGGTACCGGGACAGGGTCTGGAAACACCATATATTTT
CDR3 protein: CASSGTGTGSGNTIYF

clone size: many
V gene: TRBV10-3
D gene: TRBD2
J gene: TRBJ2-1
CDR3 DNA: TGTGCCATCAGTTCTGGACTAGCGGGCTACAATGAGCAGTTCTTC
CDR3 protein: CAISSGLAGYNEQFF

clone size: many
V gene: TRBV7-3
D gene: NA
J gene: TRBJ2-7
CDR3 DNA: TGTGCCAGCAGCTTAAACGGTGTCGAGGGGAGCTCCTACGAGCAGTACTTC
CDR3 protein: CASSLNGVEGSSYEQYF

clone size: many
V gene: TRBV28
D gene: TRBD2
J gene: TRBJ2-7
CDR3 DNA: TGTGCCAGCAGTTTGCAGACTAGCGGATCCTACGAGCAGTACTTC
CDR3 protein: CASSLQTSGSYEQYF

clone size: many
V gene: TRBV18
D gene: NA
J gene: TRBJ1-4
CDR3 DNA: TGTGCCAGCTCACCACCGGGAGTGGGTGAAAAACTGTTTTTT
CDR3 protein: CASSPPGVGEKLFF

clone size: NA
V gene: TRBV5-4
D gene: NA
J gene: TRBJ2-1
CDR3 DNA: TGTGCCAGCTTGGCCCGGATAGCGGAGTACAATGAGCAGTTCTTC
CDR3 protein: CASLARIAEYNEQFF

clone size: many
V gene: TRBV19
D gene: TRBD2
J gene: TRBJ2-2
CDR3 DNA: TGTGCCAGTAGTATTGCTAGCGGGAGATTCGCCGGGGAGCTGTTTTTT
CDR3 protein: CASSIASGRFAGELFF

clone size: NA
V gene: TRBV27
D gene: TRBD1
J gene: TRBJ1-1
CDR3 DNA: TGTGCCAGCAGTGGGACCCGGACAGGCACTGAAGCTTTCTTT
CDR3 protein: CASSGTRTGTEAFF

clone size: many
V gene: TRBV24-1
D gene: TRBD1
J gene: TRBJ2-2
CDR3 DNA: TGTGCCACCAGTGATCTACCACCGGGACAGGGTCACGGGGAGCTGTTTTTT
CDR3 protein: CATSDLPPGQGHGELFF

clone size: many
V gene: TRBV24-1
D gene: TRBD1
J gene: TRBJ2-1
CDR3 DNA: TGTGCCACCAGTCAAACAGGGGGCGGCATGAATGAGCAGTTCTTC
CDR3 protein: CATSQTGGGMNEQFF

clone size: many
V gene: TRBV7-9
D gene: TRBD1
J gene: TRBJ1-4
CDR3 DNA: TGTGCCAGCAGCTTAATTAGCGGGACAGCGAATGAAAAACTGTTTTTT
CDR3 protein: CASSLISGTANEKLFF

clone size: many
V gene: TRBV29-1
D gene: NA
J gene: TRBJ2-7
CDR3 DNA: TGCAGCGTTGAAGATCTGGGGGCTGGTCGGAACAACGAGCAGTACTTC
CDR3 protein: CSVEDLGAGRNNEQYF

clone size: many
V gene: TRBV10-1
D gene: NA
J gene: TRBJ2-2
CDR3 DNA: TGCGCCAGCAGTGAAATTCGGGGCCAGAACACCGGGGAGCTGTTTTTT
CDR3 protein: CASSEIRGQNTGELFF

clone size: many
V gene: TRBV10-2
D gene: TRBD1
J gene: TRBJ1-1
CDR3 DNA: TGCGCCAGCTCCGGGACAGGGCTCACTGAAGCTTTCTTT
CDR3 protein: CASSGTGLTEAFF

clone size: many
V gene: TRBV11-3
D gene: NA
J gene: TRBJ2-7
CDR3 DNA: TGTGCCAGCAGCTTAGAGGGGGACTCCTACGAGCAGTACTTC
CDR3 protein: CASSLEGDSYEQYF

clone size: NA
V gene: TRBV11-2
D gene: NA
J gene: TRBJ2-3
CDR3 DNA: TGTGCCAGCAGCCGACTGGGAACTAGCACAGATACGCAGTATTTT
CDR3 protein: CASSRLGTSTDTQYF

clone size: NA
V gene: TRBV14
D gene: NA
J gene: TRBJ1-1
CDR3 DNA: TGTGCCAGCAGCCAACCCCAGACAGAGAACACTGAAGCTTTCTTT
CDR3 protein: CASSQPQTENTEAFF

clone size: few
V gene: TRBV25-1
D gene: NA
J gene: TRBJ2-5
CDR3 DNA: TGTGCCAGCAGTGAACCCACCCGGGGGGCCGGGACCCAGTACTTC
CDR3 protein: CASSEPTRGAGTQYF

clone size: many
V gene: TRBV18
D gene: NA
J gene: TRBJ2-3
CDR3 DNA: TGTGCCAGCTCATACTACAGGGACCGTAGCACAGATACGCAGTATTTT
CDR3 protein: CASSYYRDRSTDTQYF

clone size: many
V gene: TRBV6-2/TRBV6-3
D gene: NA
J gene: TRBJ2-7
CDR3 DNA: TGTGCCAGCAGTTACGCTGGTTTTCGCGAGCAGTACTTC
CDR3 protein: CASSYAGFREQYF

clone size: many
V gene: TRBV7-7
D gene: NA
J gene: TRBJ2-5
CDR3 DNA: TGTGCTAGCAGCACGGGGATCGGGACTGAGACCCAGTACTTC
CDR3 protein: CASSTGIGTETQYF

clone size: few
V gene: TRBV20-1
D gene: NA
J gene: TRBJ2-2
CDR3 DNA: TGCAGTGCCAGAAGGGACGGTACAGGAGGGGAGCTGTTTTTT
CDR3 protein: CSARRDGTGGELFF

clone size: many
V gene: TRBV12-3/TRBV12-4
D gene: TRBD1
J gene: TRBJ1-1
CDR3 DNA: TGTGCCAGCAGTCCCAGGGGGGCAAGAACAGGTGAAGCTTTCTTT
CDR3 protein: CASSPRGARTGEAFF

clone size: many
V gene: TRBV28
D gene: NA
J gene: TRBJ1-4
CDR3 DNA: TGTGCCAGCAGTCCTTTTGATGAAAAACTGTTTTTT
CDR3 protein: CASSPFDEKLFF

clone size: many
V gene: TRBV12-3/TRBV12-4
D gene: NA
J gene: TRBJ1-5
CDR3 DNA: TGTGCCAGCAGTACCGATAGCAATCAGCCCCAGCATTTT
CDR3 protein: CASSTDSNQPQHF

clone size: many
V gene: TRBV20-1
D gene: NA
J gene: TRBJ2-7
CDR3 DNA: TGCAGTGTTCCCTTTAAGGGGGGCCTCTACGAGCAGTACTTC
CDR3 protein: CSVPFKGGLYEQYF

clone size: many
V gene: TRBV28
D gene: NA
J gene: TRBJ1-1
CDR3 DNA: TGTGCCAGCAGTTCCTTGAAGGAAAACCAAGCTTTCTTT
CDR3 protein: CASSSLKENQAFF

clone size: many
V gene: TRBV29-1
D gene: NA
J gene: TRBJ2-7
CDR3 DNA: TGCAGCGTTGAAGTTGGATACGAGCAGTACTTC
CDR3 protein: CSVEVGYEQYF

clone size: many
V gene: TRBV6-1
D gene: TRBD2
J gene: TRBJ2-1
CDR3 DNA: TGTGCCAGCAGCCTCCTACTAGCGGGGGGCCTCGATGAGCAGTTCTTC
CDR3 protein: CASSLLLAGGLDEQFF